These T cell receptor beta chains were read from a single sample in a study of blood T cell repertoires in COVID-19. The protocol was immunoSEQ multiplex PCR, while the TCRdb copy is restricted to in-frame clones and leaves out a portion. The sample lists 350,000 to 450,000 clones; approximately 90% were seen once. Material: peripheral blood. Source of these receptors: a woman aged 35 to 49 with COVID-19, enrolled during active disease. CDR3s include the opening cysteine and the closing phenylalanine or tryptophan. D genes are given only for firm matches. Expanded clones get a size class; other rows say once, few or many, or leave the size out.

J | size | V | D | DNA | CDR3
TRBJ2-2 | once | TRBV4-3 | TRBD1 | TGCGCCAGCAGCCAAGATCCCCAGGGGGTCGGGGAGCTGTTTTTT | CASSQDPQGVGELFF
TRBJ1-3 | - | TRBV6-5 | - | TGTGCCAGCAGTTTACAGGGATATTCTGGAAACACCATATATTTT | CASSLQGYSGNTIYF
TRBJ2-7 | - | TRBV5-4 | TRBD1 | TGTGCCAGCAGCTTGGCGACAGGGGCCTACGAGCAGTACTTC | CASSLATGAYEQYF
TRBJ1-1 | - | TRBV7-9 | TRBD1 | TGTGCCAGCAGCTCGCTACAGGGGTTGAACACTGAAGCTTTCTTT | CASSSLQGLNTEAFF
TRBJ1-4 | - | TRBV4-3 | TRBD1 | TGCGCCAGCAGCCAAGAGCAGGGGGGTTTTGAAAAACTGTTTTTT | CASSQEQGGFEKLFF
TRBJ1-2 | - | TRBV20-1 | - | TGCAGTGCTAGTAGGCAGGGTTATGGCTACACCTTC | CSASRQGYGYTF
TRBJ1-2 | - | TRBV6-5 | TRBD1 | TGTGCCAGCAGTTACTTAGAGGCAGGGGGCATCTATGGCTACACCTTC | CASSYLEAGGIYGYTF
TRBJ2-5 | - | TRBV11-2 | TRBD2 | TGTGCCAGCAGGTCTACCGCTAGCGGCGTGCGAGAGACCCAGTACTTC | CASRSTASGVRETQYF
TRBJ1-4 | - | TRBV6-6 | - | TGTGCCAGCAGTGACAGGCCGGGGGAAAAACTGTTTTTT | CASSDRPGEKLFF
TRBJ2-1 | - | TRBV9 | TRBD2 | TGTGCCAGCAGCGTAGCGGGGGGCTCCTACAATGAGCAGTTCTTC | CASSVAGGSYNEQFF
TRBJ1-2 | - | TRBV5-6 | - | TGTGCCAGCAGCTTGGGCCAGGGTTGGACAATCGCTAACTATGGCTACACCTTC | CASSLGQGWTIANYGYTF
TRBJ1-4 | - | TRBV10-3 | - | TGTGCCATCAGTGAGTCGTCGGCAGGGACTAATGAAAAACTGTTTTTT | CAISESSAGTNEKLFF
TRBJ2-3 | few | TRBV5-1 | TRBD2 | TGCGCCAGCAGCCTAGCGGGGGGCGGGAAAGATACGCAGTATTTT | CASSLAGGGKDTQYF
TRBJ1-1 | once | TRBV19 | TRBD1 | TGTGCCAGCGGCCCAAGGACAGGGATAACTGAAGCTTTCTTT | CASGPRTGITEAFF
TRBJ1-3 | - | TRBV15 | TRBD1 | TGTGCCACCAGCAGGGGACAGGGTCGGGGTTCATCTGGAAACACCATATATTTT | CATSRGQGRGSSGNTIYF
TRBJ1-2 | - | TRBV28 | - | TGTGCCAGCAGCTATTCGGTCTATGGCTACACCTTC | CASSYSVYGYTF
TRBJ1-6 | - | TRBV4-3 | TRBD1 | TGCGCCAGCAGCCTCGGACAGGTTAATTCACCCCTCCACTTT | CASSLGQVNSPLHF
TRBJ2-4 | - | TRBV4-3 | TRBD1 | TGCGCCAGCAGCCAAGATAGGGACAGACTAGCCAAAAACATTCAGTACTTC | CASSQDRDRLAKNIQYF
TRBJ2-2 | - | TRBV4-2 | - | TGTGCCAGCAGCCAAGATGGGAGGGGGTACGAAACCGGGGAGCTGTTTTTT | CASSQDGRGYETGELFF
TRBJ1-4 | - | TRBV5-1 | - | TGCGCCAGCAGCTTAGGACAGCAGTTCAAAAAACTGTTTTTT | CASSLGQQFKKLFF
TRBJ2-3 | - | TRBV5-1 | - | TGCGCCAGCAGCTCACAGGGCCCCGATACGCAGTATTTT | CASSSQGPDTQYF
TRBJ2-3 | - | TRBV5-1 | TRBD2 | TGCGCCAGCAGCTTAATGCCACTAGCGGGTAGCACAGATACGCAGTATTTT | CASSLMPLAGSTDTQYF
TRBJ1-6 | - | TRBV18 | TRBD1 | TGTGCCAGCTCACCTGCGACAGGGGGGAATTCACCCCTCCACTTT | CASSPATGGNSPLHF
TRBJ1-2 | - | TRBV15 | TRBD1 | TGTGCCACCAGCAGTCAGGGGGTACGAGGCTACACCTTC | CATSSQGVRGYTF
TRBJ2-1 | - | TRBV5-3 | TRBD2 | TGTGCCAGAAGCGCGGAAATAAATAGCGGGGGAAACAATGAGCAGTTCTTC | CARSAEINSGGNNEQFF
TRBJ2-1 | - | TRBV30 | - | TGTGCCTGGGGACGGAGGGTTGAGCAGTTCTTC | CAWGRRVEQFF
TRBJ2-7 | - | TRBV11-2 | TRBD1 | TGTGCCAGCAGCTCCGGGGGGACAGGGGGCTACGAGCAGTACTTC | CASSSGGTGGYEQYF
TRBJ1-4 | - | TRBV28 | - | TGTGCCAGCAGCCCCCCCGAACTGAATGAAAAACTGTTTTTT | CASSPPELNEKLFF
TRBJ2-7 | - | TRBV30 | TRBD1 | TGTGCCTGGACCGGGACAGGATCCTACGAGCAGTACTTC | CAWTGTGSYEQYF
TRBJ2-1 | - | TRBV7-9 | - | TGTGCCAGCAGCTTAGATGCTGGGAGAAGGGTTGAGCAGTTCTTC | CASSLDAGRRVEQFF
TRBJ2-5 | - | TRBV10-3 | - | TGTGCCATCAGTGACAAGGGGGAGACCCAGTACTTC | CAISDKGETQYF
TRBJ2-7 | - | TRBV7-2 | - | TGTGCCAGCAGCCTGACTGGGTTGACAGTCTACGAGCAGTACTTC | CASSLTGLTVYEQYF
TRBJ2-6 | - | TRBV5-1 | - | TGCGCCAGCAGCGCGCAAACCTCGGGCTCTGGGGCCAACGTCCTGACTTTC | CASSAQTSGSGANVLTF
TRBJ1-2 | - | TRBV18 | TRBD1 | TGTGCCAGCTCACCTCTACAGGGGTCGGACTACACCTTC | CASSPLQGSDYTF
TRBJ1-1 | - | TRBV18 | TRBD1 | TGTGCCAGCTCAACCATCGGACAGGGCACTGAAGCTTTCTTT | CASSTIGQGTEAFF
TRBJ2-2 | - | TRBV7-3 | TRBD2 | TGTGCCAGCAGCTACGGGGGGTCGACGAACACCGGGGAGCTGTTTTTT | CASSYGGSTNTGELFF
TRBJ2-1 | - | TRBV7-3 | - | TGTGCCAGCAGCCCCGCGCGACCCCAGGGGGGTGAGCAGTTCTTC | CASSPARPQGGEQFF
TRBJ1-2 | - | TRBV25-1 | - | TGTGCCAGCAGTGAAGCACGGGGCTACACCTTC | CASSEARGYTF
TRBJ2-2 | - | TRBV6-2/TRBV6-3 | TRBD1 | TGTGCCAGCAGTATAGACAGGGGAGGCAACACCGGGGAGCTGTTTTTT | CASSIDRGGNTGELFF
TRBJ1-1 | - | TRBV5-1 | TRBD1 | TGCGCCAGCAGCTTTCGACAGGGGAACACTGAAGCTTTCTTT | CASSFRQGNTEAFF
TRBJ1-4 | - | TRBV4-3 | - | TGCGCCAGCAGCGACGCCCCGGGCAGGGGCGCGTCTTTTCCTGAAAAACTGTTTTTT | CASSDAPGRGASFPEKLFF
TRBJ2-7 | - | TRBV7-6 | - | TGTGCCAGCAGCTTAGAGCCCTTGACTAGAAACGAGCAGTACTTC | CASSLEPLTRNEQYF
TRBJ2-3 | - | TRBV7-3 | - | TGTGCCAGCAGCCGTCGCGGGGGACAAGCTAGCACAGATACGCAGTATTTT | CASSRRGGQASTDTQYF
TRBJ1-5 | - | TRBV19 | TRBD1 | TGTGCCAGTACGGGGATGGGGACAGGGCTCAATCAGCCCCAGCATTTT | CASTGMGTGLNQPQHF
TRBJ2-7 | - | TRBV21-1 | - | TGTGCCAGCAGCAAGATTGTGGGCCTCAGGTGCTACGAGCAGTACTTC | CASSKIVGLRCYEQYF
TRBJ2-3 | - | TRBV15 | - | TGTGCCACCAGCAGACTGCCCCTGCGGGTACCTAGCACAGATACGCAGTATTTT | CATSRLPLRVPSTDTQYF
TRBJ1-1 | - | TRBV29-1 | - | TGCAGCGTTAGAACAGGGATCACTGAAGCTTTCTTT | CSVRTGITEAFF
TRBJ2-7 | few | TRBV4-3 | TRBD1 | TGCGCCAGCAGCCAAGGTCCCGGGACAGGGAGATTGAATGAGCAGTACTTC | CASSQGPGTGRLNEQYF
TRBJ2-2 | - | TRBV3-1/TRBV3-2 | - | TGTGCCAGCAGCCAAGATCTCTCGGGAGCCGGGGAGCTGTTTTTT | CASSQDLSGAGELFF
TRBJ2-3 | - | TRBV4-2 | TRBD2 | TGTGCCAGCAGCCAAGATAAACGGGGGGGCCCAGATACGCAGTATTTT | CASSQDKRGGPDTQYF
TRBJ2-3 | - | TRBV27 | TRBD1 | TGTGCCAGCAGCTCGACCAGGGGGCTTACAGATACGCAGTATTTT | CASSSTRGLTDTQYF
TRBJ2-4 | - | TRBV3-1/TRBV3-2 | TRBD2 | TGTGCCAGCAGCCCGCGGGGGATAGACATTCAGTACTTC | CASSPRGIDIQYF
TRBJ2-7 | - | TRBV7-2 | - | TGTGCCAGCAGCTTTGCAGGTAGCTCCTACGAGCAGTACTTC | CASSFAGSSYEQYF
TRBJ2-2 | once | TRBV19 | TRBD1 | TGTGCCAGTAGTATATCGGGCAGGGGGTGGAGCGGGGAGCTGTTTTTT | CASSISGRGWSGELFF
TRBJ1-4 | - | TRBV5-4 | TRBD1 | TGTGCCAGCAGCTTGGAGGGGGACAGCGGTGAAAAACTGTTTTTT | CASSLEGDSGEKLFF